These 4 T cell receptor beta chains were all obtained from the same sample, sequenced in a study of response to subunit inactivated influenza vaccine. TCRdb itself ran the RT-PCR reads through MiXCR, one entry per CDR3 protein. Among around 580,000 distinct CDR3 sequences listed, approximately 12% were seen once. The sample in question was PBMCs from blood, obtained on the day of vaccination. These receptors all stem from a man between 50 and 59 years old who received an inactivated influenza vaccine.

This clonotype was seen a few times. The rearrangement joins TRBV5-1 to TRBJ1-2; 7 bases match TRBD1. V gave up 0 bases and J gave up 3 bases; unmatched junction bases: 8. Looked up from germline, CDR1 is SGHRS and CDR2 is YFSETQ. The CDR3 contains 16 residues. The CDR3 reads CASSLEGQEFDYGYTF. CDR3 nucleotides: TGCGCCAGCAGCTTGGAAGGACAGGAGTTCGACTATGGCTACACCTTC.

This clonotype was counted many times. This chain links TRBV7-2 with TRBJ1-2; TRBD1 matches 8 bases. Germline CDR1 reads SGHTA; CDR2 reads FQGNSA. Unmatched junction bases numbered 12, after V lost 5 bases and J lost 1 base. This CDR3 region has 17 residues. The CDR3 nucleotides are TGTGCCAGCAGCAAAGACAGGGGCCACATGAATAACTATGGCTACACCTTC. Its protein is CASSKDRGHMNNYGYTF.

This clonotype was detected ten times or more. The chain has TRBV5-1 and TRBJ2-7; 15 nucleotides line up with TRBD2. Per germline, CDR1 SGHRS and CDR2 YFSETQ. The CDR3 is made up of 18 amino acids. J was trimmed by 0 bases and V by 0 bases; bases with no gene match: 4. CDR3 sequence reads: CASSLAGTSGRSSYEQYF. The CDR3 nucleotides read TGCGCCAGCAGCTTGGCTGGGACTAGCGGGAGGAGCTCCTACGAGCAGTACTTC.

V and J are TRBV2 and TRBJ1-2, with 9 bases aligning to TRBD1. V gave up 6 bases and J gave up 5 bases; unmatched junction bases: 7. Germline V gene lookup returns CDR1 SNHLY and CDR2 FYNNEI. This CDR3 contains 14 residues. CDR3 in amino acids: CASSRDRAFYGYTF. The CDR3 DNA is TGTGCCAGCAGCCGGGACAGGGCTTTTTATGGCTACACCTTC. The entire variable domain, with the rest obtained from reference TRBV2 and TRBJ1-2, is as follows: EPEVTQTPSHQVTQMGQEVILRCVPISNHLYFYWYRQILGQKVEFLVSFYNNEISEKSEIFDDQFSVERPDGSNFTLKIRSTKLEDSAMYFCASSRDRAFYGYTFGSGTRLTVV.